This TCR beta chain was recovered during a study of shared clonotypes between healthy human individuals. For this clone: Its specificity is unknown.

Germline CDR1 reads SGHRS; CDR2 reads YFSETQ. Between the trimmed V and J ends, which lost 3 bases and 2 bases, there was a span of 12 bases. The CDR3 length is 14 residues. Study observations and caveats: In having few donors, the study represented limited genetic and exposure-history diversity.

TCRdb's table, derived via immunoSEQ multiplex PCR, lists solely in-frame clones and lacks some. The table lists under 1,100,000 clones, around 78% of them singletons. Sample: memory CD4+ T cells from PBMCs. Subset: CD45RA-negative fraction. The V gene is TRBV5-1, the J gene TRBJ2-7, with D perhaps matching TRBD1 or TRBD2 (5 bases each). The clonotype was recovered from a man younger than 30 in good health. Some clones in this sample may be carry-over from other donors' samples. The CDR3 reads CASSYGDATYEQYF. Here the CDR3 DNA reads TGCGCCAGCAGCTACGGGGACGCAACCTACGAGCAGTACTTC.